Presented here are 7 T cell receptor beta chains from one specimen sequenced in a study of human T cells and chemical hapten exposure. Each CDR3 protein gets one entry after TCRdb re-called the RACE reads with MiXCR. The sample contains 300,000 to 450,000 distinct CDR3 sequences, around 5% of which appear only once. Time point indicated: patch test 1, 2 weeks after DPC sensitization. Specified treatment: therapeutic diphenylcyclopropenone sensitization with weekly scalp DPC. Source: whole blood, taken in connection with sensitization to the hapten diphenylcyclopropenone (DPC). These TCRs come from a woman aged 45-65 years with alopecia areata. Some clones in this sample may be carry-over from other donors' samples.

With respect to this clonotype: This may be a read error: a much more frequent sequence differs by one nucleotide. V and J are TRBV7-9 and TRBJ1-1, with TRBD1 as a possible D gene (5 bases). The CDR3 sequence is 11 residues long. In germline, CDR1 is SEHNR, CDR2 FQNEAQ (reference sequence). CDR3 coding DNA: TGTTCCAGCAGCTCAGGAGCAGGGGCTTTCTTT. Encoded protein: CSSSSGAGAFF.

This clonotype was observed a handful of times. The chain carries TRBV27 and TRBJ2-2; D not resolved. V gave up 2 bases and J gave up 1 base, with 8 bases separating them. The CDR3 runs 15 residues. Germline V gene data show CDR1 as MNHEY and CDR2 as SMNVEV (reference sequence). This chain's CDR3 is CASSLEVGNTGELFF. CDR3 bases: TGTGCCAGCAGTTTAGAGGTTGGGAACACCGGGGAGCTGTTTTTT.

This clonotype was counted only a few times. The CDR3 nucleotides read TGTGCCAGCAGTTTATCGCAGGGGACTAACTATGGCTACACCTTC. Translation: CASSLSQGTNYGYTF. This chain connects TRBV27 to TRBJ1-2; maybe TRBD1 (6 bases). Trimming stripped 0 bases from V and 0 bases from J, with 8 bases between. There are 15 residues in the CDR3. CDR1 MNHEY and CDR2 SMNVEV come from the germline V gene (reference sequence).

This chain joins TRBV21-1 and TRBJ2-2; the D call in the table, TRBD2, was not verified against the DNA. TRBV21-1 is designated a pseudogene. The CDR3 is 20 amino acids. The CDR3 here is CASSKAAATSGRANTGELFF. The CDR3 DNA reads TGTGCCAGCAGCAAAGCCGCTGCGACTAGCGGGAGGGCAAACACCGGGGAGCTGTTTTTT.

The chain uses TRBV7-6 and TRBJ1-2; no definite D call. The V gene lost 1 base and the J gene lost 0 bases, with 18 bases spanning the gap. CDR3 length: 18 amino acids. From germline, CDR1 is SGHVS and CDR2 FNYEAQ. The CDR3 DNA follows: TGTGCCAGCAGCTTAGATTCGGCAGAGTCCATTCCTAACTATGGCTACACCTTC. This gives the protein CASSLDSAESIPNYGYTF.

The sample holds a few counts of this clonotype. The V call is TRBV10-3, the J call TRBJ2-7, with D unclear. Germline-derived CDR1 and CDR2 are ENHRY and SYGVKD. The CDR3 length is 14 residues. The germline V and J ends were trimmed by 0 bases and 0 bases, with 6 bases remaining between them. The CDR3 loop reads CAISESAVSYEQYF. The CDR3 bases are TGTGCCATCAGTGAGTCGGCAGTCTCCTACGAGCAGTACTTC.

This clonotype was observed at least ten times. This chain links TRBV29-1 with TRBJ1-3, with 9 nucleotides matching TRBD1. This CDR3 has 13 amino acids. With V trimmed by 7 bases and J by 7 bases, 8 bases remained unmatched. Per the germline V gene, CDR1 is SQVTM and CDR2 is ANQGSEA. The CDR3 reads CSGGDRVDNTIYF. CDR3 in DNA: TGCAGCGGGGGGGACAGGGTCGACAACACCATATATTTT.